Shown below are 9 T cell receptor beta chains from a single sample sequenced in a study of blood T cell repertoires in COVID-19. Sequenced by immunoSEQ multiplex PCR; TCRdb stores in-frame clones only, minus some. The sample records about 110,000 clones, roughly 85% being singletons. Sequencing was carried out using peripheral blood. The source of these receptors is a human donor in a cohort sampled during active COVID-19.

The V and J genes are TRBV27 and TRBJ1-1; TRBD1 matches 7 bases. Germline CDR1 MNHEY, CDR2 SMNVEV (reference sequence). After removal of 6 bases from V and 5 bases from J, the junction contained 12 bases not matched to a gene. The CDR3 totals 15 residues. DNA for the CDR3: TGTGCCAGCAGCCCTGATGCAGGGGGAAGGACTGAAGCTTTCTTT. Translating gives CASSPDAGGRTEAFF.

The rearrangement uses TRBV3-1 (or the pseudogene TRBV3-2) and TRBJ2-5, with D uncertain. Trimming stripped 6 bases from V and 0 bases from J, with 5 bases between. Germline-derived CDR1 and CDR2 are LGHDT and YNNKEL (reference sequence). The CDR3 sequence is 12 residues long. In DNA, the CDR3 is TGTGCCAGCAGTCCGTACCAAGAGACCCAGTACTTC. Encoded protein: CASSPYQETQYF.

The rearrangement uses TRBV10-2 and TRBJ2-7; D is perhaps TRBD2 (6 bases). The CDR3 is 15 residues long. Trimming shortened V by 2 bases and J by 6 bases, and 17 bases separated the two germline ends. Germline CDR1 reads WSHSY; CDR2 reads SAAADI. In DNA form, the CDR3 reads TGCGCCAGCAGTGAGGCCCAGCGGGTTGGCCGCGAGCAGTACTTC. Protein: CASSEAQRVGREQYF.

Concerning this clone itself: In the same sample, other DNA sequences code for this CDR3. The CDR3 nucleotides read TGTGCCAGCAGCCAGGACAGACTAGCGGGCTACAATGAGCAGTTCTTC. Its protein is CASSQDRLAGYNEQFF. The V gene is TRBV4-2, the J gene TRBJ2-1, with 10 nucleotides matching TRBD2. Germline loops: CDR1 LGHNA, CDR2 YNFKEQ. CDR3 length: 16 residues. Trimming removed 3 bases from V and 3 bases from J; junction bases left unmatched: 5.

CDR3 residues: CATGTGVDTQYF. CDR3 DNA: TGTGCCACGGGGACAGGGGTAGATACGCAGTATTTT. This rearrangement joins TRBV2 to TRBJ2-3, with 10 bases identical to TRBD1. The CDR3 is 12 residues long. The V and J ends lost 10 bases and 5 bases, in that order; junction bases with no gene match: 3. Germline V lookup: CDR1 SNHLY, CDR2 FYNNEI.

J is TRBJ2-2 and V is TRBV5-6; no definite D call. Germline values: CDR1 SGHDT, CDR2 YYEEEE. Trimming removed 1 base at V and 4 bases at J, with 8 bases between. The CDR3 runs to 14 residues. The CDR3 DNA reads as TGTGCCAGCAGCTTGCAGGTGCCCACCGGGGAGCTGTTTTTT. Translation: CASSLQVPTGELFF.

The V and J genes are TRBV5-8 and TRBJ1-2; D is ambiguous. Trimming removed 2 bases from V and 4 bases from J, with 9 bases in between. Germline-derived CDR1 and CDR2 are SGHTS and YDEGEE. The length of the CDR3 is 13 residues. The CDR3 spells CASSLTAAYGYTF. The CDR3, as DNA: TGTGCCAGCAGCTTAACGGCGGCCTATGGCTACACCTTC.

V is TRBV3-1 (or the pseudogene TRBV3-2) and J is TRBJ1-1, with D tentatively TRBD1 (6 bases). The V end was cut by 6 bases, the J end by 0 bases, with 11 bases between. The CDR3 totals 14 residues. CDR1 LGHDT and CDR2 YNNKEL come from the germline V gene (reference sequence). CDR3 nucleotide sequence: TGTGCCAGCAGTCAACAGGGAATGAACACTGAAGCTTTCTTT. Translating it yields CASSQQGMNTEAFF.

The chain couples TRBV7-2 to TRBJ1-1, with D perhaps matching TRBD1 (5 bases). Germline V gene sequence: CDR1 SGHTA, CDR2 FQGNSA. Between the trimmed V and J ends, which lost 6 bases and 1 base, there was a span of 9 bases. This CDR3 contains 13 residues. Here the CDR3 reads CASSYQGNTEAFF. In DNA, the CDR3 is TGTGCCAGCAGTTACCAGGGGAACACTGAAGCTTTCTTT.